The 3 T cell receptor beta chains given below trace back to one sample, sequenced in a study of T-cell memory formation after mild COVID-19. MiXCR was run by TCRdb on the 5' RACE reads, yielding one entry per CDR3 protein. The sample lists roughly 300,000 distinct CDR3 sequences; roughly 8.2% were seen once. Material for sequencing was PBMCs or a T cell subset sorted from them (not recorded which). The receptor set was obtained from a man between 18 and 29 years old who had mild COVID-19 (a few samples of this study predate the infection). Cell type and time point are not known.

This clonotype was detected ten times or more. The gene calls are TRBV27 and TRBJ2-1; 8 bases align to TRBD2. Germline CDR1 MNHEY, CDR2 SMNVEV (reference sequence). CDR3 length: 15 residues. Trimming removed 6 bases from V and 5 bases from J; junction bases left unmatched: 9. The CDR3 protein is CASSFSGAGHNEQFF. In DNA, the CDR3 is TGTGCCAGCAGCTTTAGCGGGGCGGGGCACAATGAGCAGTTCTTC.

The CDR3 sequence is CASSWTDQETQYF. CDR3 in DNA: TGTGCCAGCAGTTGGACAGATCAAGAGACCCAGTACTTC. The chain couples TRBV12-3 or TRBV12-4 to TRBJ2-5, with a possible D match to TRBD1 (6 bases). V was shortened by 4 bases and J by 2 bases, with 8 bases between the two germline ends. This CDR3 region has 13 residues.

The rearrangement uses TRBV4-3 and TRBJ1-6; 12 bases map to TRBD1. The V gene end was trimmed by 3 bases and the J gene end by 6 bases; junction bases not matched to a gene: 6. This CDR3 comprises 17 residues. Germline-derived CDR1 and CDR2 are LGHNA and YSLEER. The CDR3 DNA follows: TGCGCCAGCAGCCATCGGGACAGGGGGCGTAGTAATTCACCCCTCCACTTT. Its protein product is CASSHRDRGRSNSPLHF.